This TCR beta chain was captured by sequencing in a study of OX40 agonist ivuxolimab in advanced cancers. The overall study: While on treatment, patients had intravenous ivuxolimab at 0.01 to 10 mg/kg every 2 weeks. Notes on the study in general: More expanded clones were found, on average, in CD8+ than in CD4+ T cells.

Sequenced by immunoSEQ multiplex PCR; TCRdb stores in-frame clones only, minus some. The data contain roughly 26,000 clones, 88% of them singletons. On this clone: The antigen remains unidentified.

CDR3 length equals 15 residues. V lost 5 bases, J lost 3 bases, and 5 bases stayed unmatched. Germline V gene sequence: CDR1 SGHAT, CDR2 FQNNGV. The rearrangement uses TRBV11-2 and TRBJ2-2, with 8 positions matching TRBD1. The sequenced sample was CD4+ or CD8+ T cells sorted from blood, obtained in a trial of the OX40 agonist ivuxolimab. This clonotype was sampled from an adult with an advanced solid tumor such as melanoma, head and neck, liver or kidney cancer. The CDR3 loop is CASSLGQGDTGELFF. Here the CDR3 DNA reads TGTGCCAGCAGCCTCGGACAGGGCGACACCGGGGAGCTGTTTTTT.